The 2 T cell receptor beta chains below all came from one sample that was sequenced in a study of blood T cell repertoires in COVID-19. Assay used: immunoSEQ multiplex PCR; TCRdb lists only in-frame clones, some missing. Of about 38,000 clones listed, nearly 90% are singletons. The sequencing input was peripheral blood. The origin of the receptors is a man aged 55-75 years with COVID-19, enrolled during active disease.

The CDR3 nucleotides read TGTGCCAGCAGTTCGGGACTGCCCAACCTCAATCAGCCCCAGCATTTT. Translating it yields CASSSGLPNLNQPQHF. The chain has TRBV6-5 and TRBJ1-5; D possibly corresponds to TRBD1 (5 bases). The germline V and J ends were trimmed by 4 bases and 3 bases, with 16 bases remaining between them. CDR1 is MNHEY and CDR2 is SVGAGI in the germline V gene. The CDR3 covers 16 residues.

J is TRBJ1-2 and V is TRBV5-4; possible D gene TRBD1, 5 bases. In germline, CDR1 is SGHNT, CDR2 YYREEE (reference sequence). Trimming left V 0 bases short and J 2 bases short, with 17 bases between. CDR3 length: 17 residues. The CDR3 is CASSLAGRGVSNYGYTF. CDR3 DNA sequence: TGTGCCAGCAGCTTGGCGGGGCGGGGAGTCTCCAACTATGGCTACACCTTC. The entire variable domain, with the rest obtained from reference TRBV5-4 and TRBJ1-2, is as follows: ETGVTQSPTHLIKTRGQQVTLRCSSQSGHNTVSWYQQALGQGPQFIFQYYREEENGRGNFPPRFSGLQFPNYSSELNVNALELDDSALYLCASSLAGRGVSNYGYTFGSGTRLTVV.